The source of this T cell receptor (beta chain) is a study of early T cells in non-severe SARS-CoV-2 infection. The sample holds a few counts of this clonotype. Separate cDNA molecules each had unique molecular identifiers attached to them. TCRdb reprocessed the 5' RACE reads with MiXCR, giving one entry per CDR3 protein. The data show some 36,000 distinct CDR3 sequences, with under 7% seen just once and under 7.5% held by the top ten. The CDR3 runs to 16 residues. V lost 5 bases and J lost 5; bases outside the gene matches: 12. The germline CDR1 and CDR2 sequences are LGHDT and YNNKEL (reference sequence).

Sequenced material: whole blood. This receptor was obtained from an adult who was a healthcare worker with PCR-confirmed SARS-CoV-2 infection or an uninfected control (not recorded which). The chain is built from TRBV3-1 and TRBJ2-7; 10 nucleotides match TRBD2. DNA of the CDR3: TGTGCCAGCAGCTCCTCCTTAGCGGGAGGATTTCACGAGCAGTACTTC. Encoded protein: CASSSSLAGGFHEQYF.